This T cell receptor (beta chain) was sequenced for a study of cytomegalovirus exposure and HLA in healthy donors. Vbeta (60) and Jbeta (13) primers were used in the PCR. Profiling relied on immunoSEQ multiplex PCR, and the TCRdb table lists in-frame clones only, not all of them. Of fewer than 75,000 clones listed, just under 80% were seen once; the top ten hold about 4.5%. For this clone: The antigen is undetermined.

The CDR3 is 16 amino acids. In germline, CDR1 is MNHNY, CDR2 SVGAGI (reference sequence). V lost 0 bases to trimming and J lost 7 bases, with 18 bases between them. Regarding the study as a whole: By a later analysis, the bulk of CMV-associated TCR beta chains appeared HLA-restricted.

This receptor was identified in a woman aged 25 to 39 in good health and CMV-seronegative. The sequencing sample was made of PBMCs. V and J are TRBV6-6 and TRBJ2-5, with D unresolved. The CDR3 sequence: CASSYSIEEADGTQYF. DNA for the CDR3: TGTGCCAGCAGTTACTCGATCGAGGAAGCCGACGGGACCCAGTACTTC.